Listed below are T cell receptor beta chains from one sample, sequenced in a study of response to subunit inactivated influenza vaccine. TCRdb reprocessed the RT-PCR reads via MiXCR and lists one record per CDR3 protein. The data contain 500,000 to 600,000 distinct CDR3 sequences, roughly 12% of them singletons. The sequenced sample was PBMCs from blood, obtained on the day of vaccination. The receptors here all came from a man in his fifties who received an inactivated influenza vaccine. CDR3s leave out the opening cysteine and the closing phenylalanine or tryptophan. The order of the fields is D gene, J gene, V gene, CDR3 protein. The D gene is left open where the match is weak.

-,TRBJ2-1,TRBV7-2,ASGKPYNEQF
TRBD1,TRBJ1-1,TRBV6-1,ASSSKILDRGPEAF
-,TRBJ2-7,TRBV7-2,ASSFGRSTIHQQY
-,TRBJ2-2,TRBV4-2,ASSPTRLTSWTGELF
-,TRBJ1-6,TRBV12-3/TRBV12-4,ASSLMNSPLH
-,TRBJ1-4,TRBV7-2,ASSLGPTERLF
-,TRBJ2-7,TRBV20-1,SARDRNGAPYEQY
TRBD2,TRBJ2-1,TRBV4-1,ASSQGLAGSYNEQF
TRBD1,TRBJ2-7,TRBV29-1,SVERTGNEQY
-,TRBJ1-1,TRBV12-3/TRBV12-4,ASSFGGWAGTEAF
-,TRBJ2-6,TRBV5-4,ASSLYSGRGPGRANVLT
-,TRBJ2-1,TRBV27,ASSSSSGAWNEQF
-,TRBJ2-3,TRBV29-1,SVQGRDTQY
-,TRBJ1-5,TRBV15,ATSSWQGNQPQH
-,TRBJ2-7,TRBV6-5,ASSSESLRYEQY
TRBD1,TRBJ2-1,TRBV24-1,ATSPTGYLYNEQF
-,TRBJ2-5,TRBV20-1,SARDPRDSRETQY
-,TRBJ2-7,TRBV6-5,ASSYPRAGQGSEQY
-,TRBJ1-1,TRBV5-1,ASSKGGSGTEAF
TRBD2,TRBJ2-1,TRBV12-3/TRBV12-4,ASSGRLAFYNEQF
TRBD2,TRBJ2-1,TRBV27,ASSLSRDYYNEQF
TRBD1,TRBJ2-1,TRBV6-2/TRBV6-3,ASTNLRTGAGNEQF
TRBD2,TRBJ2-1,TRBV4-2,ASSPRRLGRGLLIYNEQF
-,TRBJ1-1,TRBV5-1,ASSLGAANTEAF
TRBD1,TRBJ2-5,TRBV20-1,SATRNRGLQTQY
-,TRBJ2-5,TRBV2,ASSEGQETQY
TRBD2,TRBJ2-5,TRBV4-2,ASSQYRDYEAQY
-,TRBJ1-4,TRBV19,ASSIGRLVSTNEKLF
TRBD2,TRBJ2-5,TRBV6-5,ASSYGGGAFETQY
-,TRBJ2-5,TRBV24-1,ATSVPSQGRRETQY
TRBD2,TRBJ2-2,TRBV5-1,ASSLATSGGYTGELF
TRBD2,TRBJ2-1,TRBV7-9,ASSPGTSGRGNEQF
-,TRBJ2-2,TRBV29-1,SVARTGELF
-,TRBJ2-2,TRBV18,ASSPREGIDGELF
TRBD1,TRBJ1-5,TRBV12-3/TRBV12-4,ASSPGGRKYSNQPQH
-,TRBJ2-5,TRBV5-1,ASSPGKVADQETQY
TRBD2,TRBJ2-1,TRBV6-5,ASSYSNLAGIYNEQF
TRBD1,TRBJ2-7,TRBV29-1,SVALRPGGTYEQY
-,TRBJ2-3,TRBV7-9,ASSLDWAADTQY
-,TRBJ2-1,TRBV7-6,ASSLASAPEQF
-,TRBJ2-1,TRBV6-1,ASRNDVSGGSYNEQF
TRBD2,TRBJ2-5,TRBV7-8,ASSLMRTSGKETQY
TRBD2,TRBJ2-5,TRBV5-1,ASSRGGVQETQY
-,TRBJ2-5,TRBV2,ASSVQETQY
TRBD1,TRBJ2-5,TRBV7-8,ASSPARGRETQY
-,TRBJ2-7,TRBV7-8,ASSYNPGVAAHEQY
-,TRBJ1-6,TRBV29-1,SGTGTPQTNNSPLH
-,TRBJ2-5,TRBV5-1,ASGVGPPIEETQY
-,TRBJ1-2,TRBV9,ASTKRDGYT
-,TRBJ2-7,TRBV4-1,ASSQVLGPPLGYEQY
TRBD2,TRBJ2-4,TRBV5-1,ASSPGTSGGLKNIQY